The 18 T cell receptor beta chains below come from one sample, sequenced in a study of blood T cell repertoires in COVID-19. The repertoire was sequenced with immunoSEQ multiplex PCR; TCRdb's copy has only in-frame clones and lacks some. Altogether 50,000 or so clones are present, 65% to 85% being singletons, with the ten largest covering about 18%. Material for sequencing was peripheral blood. The receptors were gathered from a human donor with active or convalescent COVID-19. The donor label of this sample is uncertain.

A few counts support this clone. The gene calls are TRBV29-1 and TRBJ2-2; the D gene is possibly TRBD2 (5 bases). CDR3 length: 17 amino acids. From germline, CDR1 is SQVTM and CDR2 ANQGSEA. V lost 4 bases and J lost 3, with 21 bases in between. CDR3 DNA: TGCAGCGTTGTATTCCAGGCGGGTAGCTCCCACACCGGGGAGCTGTTTTTT. Translated, it gives CSVVFQAGSSHTGELFF.

The chain uses TRBV28 and TRBJ2-3; TRBD1 aligns across 7 bases. Trimming removed 3 bases from V and 5 bases from J; junction bases left unmatched: 8. CDR1 MDHEN and CDR2 SYDVKM come from the germline V gene. The CDR3 loop spans 15 amino acids. CDR3 DNA sequence: TGTGCCAGCAGTTTCCGAGGGGGCGCCGGAGATACGCAGTATTTT. It translates to CASSFRGGAGDTQYF.

This chain connects TRBV11-3 to TRBJ2-1, with D unclear. This CDR3 spans 14 amino acids. Germline loops: CDR1 SGHNT, CDR2 YENEEA. V gave up 4 bases and J gave up 2 bases, with 9 bases separating them. The CDR3 protein is CASSSGAAYNEQFF. DNA of the CDR3: TGTGCCAGCAGCTCCGGCGCGGCCTACAATGAGCAGTTCTTC. The whole variable domain, filled in from reference TRBV11-3 and TRBJ2-1, reads EAGVVQSPRYKIIEKKQPVAFWCNPISGHNTLYWYLQNLGQGPELLIRYENEEAVDDSQLPKDRFSAERLKGVDSTLKIQPAELGDSAVYLCASSSGAAYNEQFFGPGTRLTVL.

V is TRBV15 and J is TRBJ2-1; 9 bases align to TRBD1. Germline lookup yields CDR1 LNHNV and CDR2 YYDKDF (reference sequence). V shed 5 bases and J 7 bases; nucleotides not matched to a gene: 12. The CDR3 totals 16 residues. Written as DNA, the CDR3 is TGTGCCACCAGCGATCCGGGACAGGGTTTAGCGAATGAGCAGTTCTTC. It specifies CATSDPGQGLANEQFF. The whole variable domain, remainder taken from reference TRBV15 and TRBJ2-1, is DAMVIQNPRYQVTQFGKPVTLSCSQTLNHNVMYWYQQKSSQAPKLLFHYYDKDFNNEADTPDNFQSRRPNTSFCFLDIRSPGLGDTAMYLCATSDPGQGLANEQFFGPGTRLTVL.

CDR3 loop: CASSRKGQTNTEAFF. CDR3 in DNA: TGCGCCAGCAGCCGGAAGGGACAAACGAACACTGAAGCTTTCTTT. This chain uses TRBV4-3 with TRBJ1-1, with D possibly matching TRBD1 (6 bases). There are 15 residues in the CDR3. Germline V CDR1 and CDR2: LGHNA, YSLEER. V was trimmed by 4 bases and J by 1 base, leaving 13 bases between them.

The table lists this clone with a count of one. This chain connects TRBV7-3 to TRBJ2-2; TRBD2 matches 8 bases. V was clipped by 0 bases and J by 6 bases; unmatched bases: 6. The CDR3 sequence is 16 residues long. CDR1 SGHTA and CDR2 FQGTGA come from the germline V gene. This CDR3 is CASSLTLSGSSGELFF. Written as DNA, the CDR3 is TGTGCCAGCAGCTTAACCCTAAGCGGGAGTTCCGGGGAGCTGTTTTTT.

The CDR3 protein is CASAPWAGAEQYF. The CDR3 DNA follows: TGTGCCAGCGCCCCGTGGGCGGGAGCCGAGCAGTACTTC. This rearrangement joins TRBV7-3 to TRBJ2-7; TRBD2 aligns across 7 bases. Germline assignment: CDR1 SGHTA and CDR2 FQGTGA. The V segment lost 8 bases and the J segment 6 bases; nucleotides outside the gene matches: 10. This CDR3 is built from 13 residues.

Comments on this clone: Compared with germline, one end of the junction differs, possibly owing to a read error. The rearrangement links TRBV2 to TRBJ2-5; perhaps TRBD2 as D (5 bases). CDR1 is SNHLY, CDR2 FYNNEI, per germline. The CDR3 sequence is 11 residues long. The CDR3 sequence: CASSEEDSQYF. CDR3 sequence (DNA): TGTGCCAGCAGTGAAGAGGACTCCCAATACTTC.

The CDR3 loop is CASGGGLAGGSYEQYF. In DNA form, the CDR3 reads TGTGCTAGTGGAGGGGGACTAGCGGGAGGATCCTACGAGCAGTACTTC. The rearrangement uses TRBV12-5 and TRBJ2-7; TRBD2 aligns across 15 bases. Per the germline V gene, CDR1 is LGHNT and CDR2 is FRNRAP. Trimming removed 6 bases from V and 1 base from J; junction bases left unmatched: 4. The CDR3 covers 16 residues.

Concerning this clone: Additional DNA sequences in this sample encode the identical CDR3. The gene calls are TRBV27 and TRBJ2-7; unclear D gene. V gave up 5 bases and J gave up 4 bases, with 9 bases separating them. CDR3 length equals 12 residues. Germline V gene data show CDR1 as MNHEY and CDR2 as SMNVEV (reference sequence). In DNA, the CDR3 is TGTGCCAGCAGTCCATCAGGTTACGAGCAGTACTTC. This codes for CASSPSGYEQYF.

This clone has a handful of counts. The V call is TRBV4-2, the J call TRBJ2-2, with a possible D match to TRBD2 (5 bases). The CDR3 has 15 residues. V lost 1 base, J lost 0 bases, and 6 bases lay in between. Germline CDR1 reads LGHNA; CDR2 reads YNFKEQ. CDR3 nucleotides: TGTGCCAGCAGCCAAGCCGGGGCGAACACCGGGGAGCTGTTTTTT. Its protein product is CASSQAGANTGELFF.

The rearrangement links TRBV28 to TRBJ2-7; 10 nucleotides agree with TRBD1. CDR3 size: 13 residues. Trimming took 7 bases from V and 7 from J; bases not matched to a gene: 7. The germline V gene has CDR1 MDHEN and CDR2 SYDVKM. CDR3 coding DNA: TGTGCCAGCACGGGACAGGGGATAAGGGAGCAGTACTTC. This codes for CASTGQGIREQYF.

The genes are TRBV28 and TRBJ2-4; 15 nucleotides agree with TRBD2. Germline assignment: CDR1 MDHEN and CDR2 SYDVKM. The CDR3 has 14 residues. V shed 10 bases, J shed 8 bases, and the junction held 6 bases outside the gene matches. The CDR3 DNA reads TGTGCCACAAGGACTAGCGGGAGGGAAGACATTCAGTACTTC. Encoded protein: CATRTSGREDIQYF. Full variable domain (missing parts from reference TRBV28 and TRBJ2-4): DVKVTQSSRYLVKRTGEKVFLECVQDMDHENMFWYRQDPGLGLRLIYFSYDVKMKEKGDIPEGYSVSREKKERFSLILESASTNQTSMYLCATRTSGREDIQYFGAGTRLSVL.

The chain combines TRBV24-1 with TRBJ1-1; TRBD1 matches at 7 bases. The CDR3 totals 15 residues. The germline CDR1 and CDR2 sequences are KGHDR and SFDVKD. V shed 4 bases, J shed 0 bases, and the junction held 4 bases outside the gene matches. In DNA form, the CDR3 reads TGTGCCACCAGTGACTCCGGGACAGTGAACACTGAAGCTTTCTTT. Protein sequence: CATSDSGTVNTEAFF.

This chain links TRBV12-5 with TRBJ1-5; weak D call: TRBD1 (6 bases). CDR3 length: 16 residues. CDR1 and CDR2 from the germline V gene are LGHNT and FRNRAP. Trimming shortened V by 4 bases and J by 3 bases, and 16 bases separated the two germline ends. The CDR3 protein is CASGSLQGLNNQPQHF. The CDR3 DNA reads TGTGCTAGTGGTTCACTACAGGGTTTAAACAATCAGCCCCAGCATTTT. Full variable domain (missing parts from reference TRBV12-5 and TRBJ1-5): DARVTQTPRHKVTEMGQEVTMRCQPILGHNTVFWYRQTMMQGLELLAYFRNRAPLDDSGMPKDRFSAEMPDATLATLKIQPSEPRDSAVYFCASGSLQGLNNQPQHFGDGTRLSIL.

The chain has TRBV6-5 and TRBJ2-1, with D possibly TRBD1 on 5 matching bases. The ends were cut back, 7 bases at V and 7 bases at J, with 8 bases in the middle. Germline V gene sequence: CDR1 MNHEY, CDR2 SVGAGI. The CDR3 is 11 residues long. In nucleotides, the CDR3 is TGTGCCAGCACAGGGTGGAATGAGCAGTTCTTC. This gives the protein CASTGWNEQFF.

The rearrangement uses TRBV6-5 and TRBJ2-7; D is perhaps TRBD2 (6 bases). The CDR3 contains 14 residues. Between the trimmed V and J ends, which lost 3 bases and 4 bases, there was a span of 13 bases. Germline V gene data show CDR1 as MNHEY and CDR2 as SVGAGI. CDR3 sequence (DNA): TGTGCCAGCAGTTATAATAGCGGACCTTACGAGCAGTACTTC. Translated, it gives CASSYNSGPYEQYF.

V gene TRBV11-2 combines with J gene TRBJ2-7, with a weak D call TRBD1 (5 bases). This CDR3 comprises 14 residues. Per germline, CDR1 SGHAT and CDR2 FQNNGV. The V and J ends lost 4 bases and 6 bases respectively, with 16 bases between them. CDR3 sequence: CASSSGPGKGEQYF. In DNA form, the CDR3 reads TGTGCCAGCAGCTCCGGGCCAGGGAAAGGCGAGCAGTACTTC.